This T cell receptor (beta chain) was identified during a study of shared T cell receptors in the human thymus. CDR1 MDHEN and CDR2 SYDVKM come from the germline V gene. The CDR3 is 15 amino acids. V shed 7 bases and J shed 2 bases, with 18 bases lying between them. Method: immunoSEQ multiplex PCR; TCRdb's copy keeps in-frame clones and lacks some. The table lists some 760,000 clones, around 85% of them singletons, with roughly 0.01% in the top ten. The same specimen was also included in a second study, on human thymus T cells. As reported in that work: Those donating were healthy Finnish infants in corrective surgery for congenital heart defects. Thymus pieces cut out during corrective heart surgery were the tissue that was used. Apparent bias marked the V and J gene usage of thymic and blood repertoires. Related research has reported that thymic repertoires overlap highly among unrelated individuals.

The chain uses TRBV28 and TRBJ2-7, with a possible D match to TRBD1 (5 bases). The material sequenced was thymocytes. This clonotype was obtained from a girl under three years old with a congenital heart defect. The CDR3 sequence: CASTLERGRAYEQYF. CDR3 sequence (DNA): TGTGCCAGCACCCTCGAAAGGGGTCGGGCCTACGAGCAGTACTTC. The full variable domain, in which reference TRBV28 and TRBJ2-7 provide the parts outside the CDR3, is DVKVTQSSRYLVKRTGEKVFLECVQDMDHENMFWYRQDPGLGLRLIYFSYDVKMKEKGDIPEGYSVSREKKERFSLILESASTNQTSMYLCASTLERGRAYEQYFGPGTRLTVT.